These T cell receptor beta chains were read from a single sample in a study of blood T cell repertoires in COVID-19. Assay: immunoSEQ multiplex PCR; the TCRdb copy retains only in-frame clones and omits some. The sample shows approximately 320,000 clones, about nine tenths of them seen only once. The sequencing input was peripheral blood. Receptor source: a woman in her 30s with COVID-19, enrolled during active disease. Each CDR3 is given with its conserved first and last residue. The D gene is left open where the match is weak. Clone sizes are given selectively: once, few, many, or a class where the clone is expanded.

.,TRBV3-1/TRBV3-2,.,TRBJ2-7,CASSQSPGRYEQYF,TGTGCCAGCAGCCAATCTCCAGGAAGGTACGAGCAGTACTTC
TRBD1,TRBV2,.,TRBJ1-6,CATLDRGNSPLHF,TGTGCCACCCTAGACAGGGGAAATTCACCCCTCCACTTT
TRBD1,TRBV19,.,TRBJ1-1,CASSQDPRQGVFIAEAFF,TGTGCCAGTAGTCAAGACCCGCGACAGGGGGTATTCATCGCTGAAGCTTTCTTT
.,TRBV7-9,.,TRBJ2-5,CASSFRQETQYF,TGTGCCAGCAGCTTCCGCCAAGAGACCCAGTACTTC
.,TRBV19,.,TRBJ2-7,CARTGWPYEQYF,TGTGCCAGAACAGGGTGGCCCTACGAGCAGTACTTC
TRBD1,TRBV5-1,.,TRBJ2-1,CASRGGQGTYNEQFF,TGCGCCAGCAGGGGTGGACAGGGCACCTACAATGAGCAGTTCTTC
.,TRBV4-1,once,TRBJ1-1,CASSQDPGNTEAFF,TGCGCCAGCAGCCAAGACCCAGGGAACACTGAAGCTTTCTTT
TRBD2,TRBV15,.,TRBJ2-1,CATSRVQLAGGTRLDNEQFF,TGTGCCACCAGCAGAGTTCAACTAGCGGGGGGGACGAGGTTGGACAATGAGCAGTTCTTC
.,TRBV13,.,TRBJ2-1,CASSLLRSTYNEQFF,TGTGCCAGCAGCTTACTCCGGAGCACCTACAATGAGCAGTTCTTC
.,TRBV3-1/TRBV3-2,.,TRBJ2-4,CASSLTDRPLAKNIQYF,TGTGCCAGCAGCCTAACCGACAGACCCTTAGCCAAAAACATTCAGTACTTC
.,TRBV3-1/TRBV3-2,.,TRBJ1-2,CASSQDRQGLGYGYTF,TGTGCCAGCAGCCAAGATAGGCAGGGCCTGGGGTATGGCTACACCTTC
.,TRBV7-8,.,TRBJ1-5,CASSVYRGINQPQHF,TGTGCCAGCAGCGTCTACCGGGGGATCAATCAGCCCCAGCATTTT
TRBD1,TRBV5-1,.,TRBJ1-6,CASATQGARNSPLHF,TGCGCCAGCGCAACGCAGGGGGCACGTAATTCACCCCTCCACTTT